This TCR beta chain was sequenced in a study of T cells in Graves' hyperthyroidism and ophthalmopathy. Amplification targeted TCR beta CDR3 regions from RNA transcripts. The HTBI set primed first-round TCR CDR3 RT-PCR. Each CDR3 protein gets one entry after TCRdb re-called the multiplex PCR reads with MiXCR. This repertoire shows 100,000 to 140,000 distinct CDR3 sequences, about 15% found once; its top ten account for 35% to 50%. This clonotype was found many times. The source material was blood. This receptor was taken from a woman aged 50 to 60 with Graves' hyperthyroidism.

The DNA of the CDR3 is TGTGCCAGCAGCCAATTCCAGAAGGCGGGCGGAAAACTGTTTTTT. This gives the protein CASSQFQKAGGKLFF. The chain links TRBV3-1 to TRBJ1-4; no firm D call. V lost 2 bases and J lost 10, with 17 bases in between. Germline CDR1 LGHDT, CDR2 YNNKEL (reference sequence). The CDR3 is 15 residues long.